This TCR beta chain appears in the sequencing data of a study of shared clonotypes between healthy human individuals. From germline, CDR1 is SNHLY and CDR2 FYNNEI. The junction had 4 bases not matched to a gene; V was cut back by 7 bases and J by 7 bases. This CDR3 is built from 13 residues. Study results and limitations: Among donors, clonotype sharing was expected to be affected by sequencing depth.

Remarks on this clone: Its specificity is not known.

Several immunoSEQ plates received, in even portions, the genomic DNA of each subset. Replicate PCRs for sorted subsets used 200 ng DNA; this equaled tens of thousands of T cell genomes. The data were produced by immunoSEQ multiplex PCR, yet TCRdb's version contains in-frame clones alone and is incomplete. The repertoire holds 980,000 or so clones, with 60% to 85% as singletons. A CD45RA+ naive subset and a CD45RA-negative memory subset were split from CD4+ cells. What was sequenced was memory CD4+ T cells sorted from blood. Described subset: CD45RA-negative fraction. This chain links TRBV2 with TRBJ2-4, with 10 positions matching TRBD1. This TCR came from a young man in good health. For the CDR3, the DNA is TGTGCCAGCATCCTGGACAGGGGGAACATTCAGTACTTC. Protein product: CASILDRGNIQYF.